This entry lists 20 T cell receptor beta chains sequenced from one sample in a study of T cell repertoires in cytomegalovirus infection. TCRdb used MiXCR to reprocess the reads, holding one entry per CDR3 protein. The sample includes hundreds of thousands of distinct CDR3 sequences, roughly 36% seen only once; the top ten take roughly 20%. The antigens of these receptors remain unknown. This specimen was cultured PBMCs, taken from culture after CMV antigen stimulation. These receptors were obtained from a human donor in good health (CMV status not recorded). Some clones in this sample may be carry-over from other donors' samples.

This clonotype was seen a few times. The chain uses TRBV12-3 or TRBV12-4 and TRBJ2-3; TRBD2 might be the D (6 bases). This CDR3 contains 15 residues. V lost 0 bases to trimming and J lost 2 bases, with 9 bases between them. Here the CDR3 reads CASSLASGHTDTQYF. In nucleotides, the CDR3 is TGTGCCAGCAGTTTAGCTAGCGGACACACAGATACGCAGTATTTT.

The V gene is TRBV6-5, the J gene TRBJ2-1; no firm D call. Trimming left V 6 bases short and J 0 bases short, with 15 bases between. Germline V gene lookup returns CDR1 MNHEY and CDR2 SVGAGI. The CDR3 sequence is 16 residues long. CDR3 in DNA: TGTGCCAGCAGATTAACTCGGAAGAGCTCCTACAATGAGCAGTTCTTC. It yields the protein CASRLTRKSSYNEQFF.

The V and J genes are TRBV29-1 and TRBJ1-1; a weak D match, TRBD1 (5 bases). This CDR3 is 15 amino acids long. Germline CDR1 is SQVTM and CDR2 is ANQGSEA. CDR3 sequence: CATTPGKSHLTEAFF. The CDR3 DNA sequence: TGCGCGACCACTCCAGGGAAGTCACATCTAACTGAAGCTTTCTTT.

In this sample, this clonotype turned up once. An end of the junction differs from the germline gene, which may be a read error. The chain is built from TRBV12-3 or TRBV12-4 and TRBJ2-1; weak D call: TRBD1 (5 bases). The length of the CDR3 is 16 residues. CDR3 coding DNA: TGTGGCAGCACGAAAGGCCCACCTAGAGGACAATATGAGCAGTTCTTC. Protein sequence: CGSTKGPPRGQYEQFF.

The V gene is TRBV7-4, the J gene TRBJ2-3; no clear D. CDR1 is SGHVT and CDR2 is SQSDAQ in the germline V gene. V was trimmed by 5 bases and J by 3 bases, leaving 18 bases between them. This CDR3 spans 16 amino acids. The CDR3 loop is CASSPQSRRRTDTQYF. DNA for the CDR3: TGTGCCAGCAGCCCTCAGAGCCGGAGACGAACAGATACGCAGTATTTT.

The V call is TRBV4-1, the J call TRBJ1-3; D is unclear. The CDR3 length is 17 residues. Germline V gene lookup returns CDR1 MGHRA and CDR2 YSYEKL. V was trimmed by 0 bases and J by 0 bases, leaving 12 bases between them. The CDR3 protein is CASSQDPRPPSGNTIYF. CDR3 DNA: TGCGCCAGCAGCCAAGATCCTAGGCCCCCCTCTGGAAACACCATATATTTT.

V and J are TRBV30 and TRBJ1-2; no clear D. The CDR3 runs 12 residues. Germline V gene lookup returns CDR1 GTSNPN and CDR2 SVGIG (reference sequence). Trimming shortened V by 4 bases and J by 6 bases, and 12 bases separated the two germline ends. CDR3 nucleotide sequence: TGTGCCTGGAACCGGGGATTGGATGGCTACACCTTC. The encoded protein is CAWNRGLDGYTF.

V gene TRBV4-1 combines with J gene TRBJ2-1; tentatively, D is TRBD2 (6 bases). Germline CDR1 and CDR2: MGHRA and YSYEKL. V dropped 1 base and J dropped 9 bases, with 19 bases sitting between them. The CDR3 sequence is 16 residues long. The CDR3 coding sequence is TGCGCCAGCAGCCAAGTCCCCCAGGGTCGGAGGGGTGAGCAGTTCTTC. Translation gives CASSQVPQGRRGEQFF.

The chain uses TRBV6-2 or TRBV6-3 and TRBJ2-1, with 12 positions matching TRBD2. In germline, CDR1 is MNHEY, CDR2 SVGEGT. The CDR3 consists of 14 residues. The V gene end was trimmed by 7 bases and the J gene end by 9 bases; junction bases not matched to a gene: 7. CDR3 loop: CASKRTSGKGEQFF. CDR3 nucleotide sequence: TGTGCCAGCAAGAGGACTAGCGGGAAGGGTGAGCAGTTCTTC.

The rearrangement joins TRBV18 to TRBJ2-3; D assignment may be TRBD1 or TRBD2 (5 bases each). The germline V gene has CDR1 KGHSH and CDR2 LQKENI. The CDR3 covers 15 residues. The V end was cut by 4 bases, the J end by 1 base, with 12 bases between. The CDR3 coding sequence is TGTGCCAGCTCACGGGACCGTATCCGCACAGATACGCAGTATTTT. It translates to CASSRDRIRTDTQYF.

This clonotype was picked up a small number of times. The genes are TRBV25-1 and TRBJ2-5; 10 nucleotides align to TRBD2. The CDR3 sequence is 17 residues long. Germline CDR1 reads MGHDK; CDR2 reads SYGVNS. The J segment lost 5 bases and the V segment lost 3 bases, leaving 12 bases of the junction unmatched. In nucleotides, the CDR3 is TGTGCCAGCAGTGAGTTCACCGGAACTAGCGGGGACGAGACCCAGTACTTC. Amino acid sequence: CASSEFTGTSGDETQYF.

The rearrangement joins TRBV19 to TRBJ1-1; no clear D gene. CDR1 and CDR2 (germline): LNHDA, SQIVND (reference sequence). V was shortened by 2 bases and J by 1 base, with 8 bases between the two germline ends. The CDR3 extends over 14 amino acids. The DNA for the CDR3 is TGTGCCAGTAGTATATGGGAGGGGAACACTGAAGCTTTCTTT. Translating gives CASSIWEGNTEAFF.

J is TRBJ1-5 and V is TRBV7-2; D is possibly TRBD1 (5 bases). CDR3 length: 14 residues. V shed 4 bases and J shed 7 bases, with 14 bases lying between them. CDR1 and CDR2 from the germline V gene are SGHTA and FQGNSA. The DNA for the CDR3 is TGTGCCAGCAGCTCAGGACATAGTAAACAGCCCCAGCATTTT. Protein sequence: CASSSGHSKQPQHF.

The chain links TRBV18 to TRBJ2-1, with TRBD2 matching over 11 bases. CDR1 and CDR2 from the germline V gene are KGHSH and LQKENI. Trimming at V came to 3 bases and at J to 7 bases, leaving 5 bases not matched to a gene. The CDR3 is made up of 15 amino acids. The CDR3 spells CASSPTSGGENEQFF. In nucleotides, the CDR3 is TGTGCCAGCTCACCTACTAGCGGGGGAGAGAATGAGCAGTTCTTC.

Many counts were recorded for this clonotype. The chain links TRBV7-2 to TRBJ2-5; TRBD2 matches at 10 bases. The V gene end was trimmed by 1 base and the J gene end by 5 bases; junction bases not matched to a gene: 10. Germline CDR1 is SGHTA and CDR2 is FQGNSA. The length of the CDR3 is 17 residues. CDR3 sequence reads: CASSLGTSGPVGETQYF. DNA of the CDR3: TGTGCCAGCAGCTTAGGGACTAGCGGTCCTGTGGGGGAGACCCAGTACTTC.

Concerning this clonotype itself: A much bigger clone sits one base away, suggesting this may be a read error. The V call is TRBV7-2, the J call TRBJ2-7, with TRBD1 matching 8 bases. The trim removed 8 bases at V and 4 bases at J, leaving 10 bases unmatched. Germline loops: CDR1 SGHTA, CDR2 FQGNSA. This CDR3 spans 14 amino acids. Here the CDR3 DNA reads TGTGCCAGCGGCTACGACAGGGGCTTATACGAGCAGTACTTC. The encoded protein is CASGYDRGLYEQYF.

This clonotype was detected only a few times. The chain uses TRBV12-3 or TRBV12-4 and TRBJ2-7, with 7 bases lining up with TRBD1. Germline trimming cut 5 bases from V and 3 bases from J; bases unmatched to any gene: 4. This CDR3 spans 13 amino acids. In DNA, the CDR3 is TGTGCCAGCAGTGGGGACAGTTTCTACGAGCAGTACTTC. Its protein is CASSGDSFYEQYF.

This clonotype appeared a few times. The DNA for the CDR3 is TGTGCCAGCAGTTTCGACAGGGCACTCCACCCCACCAATGAAGCTTTCTTT. It specifies CASSFDRALHPTNEAFF. This rearrangement joins TRBV28 to TRBJ1-1; 7 nucleotides agree with TRBD1. CDR1 is MDHEN, CDR2 SYDVKM, per germline. This CDR3 has 17 amino acids. J gave up 7 bases and V 3 bases, and 17 bases lay outside the gene matches.

This rearrangement joins TRBV10-3 to TRBJ2-1; the match to TRBD2 covers 9 bases. The germline gives CDR1 ENHRY, CDR2 SYGVKD. This CDR3 has 14 residues. With V trimmed by 2 bases and J by 8 bases, 4 bases remained unmatched. CDR3 in DNA: TGTGCCATCAGTGAGAGCGGGGGGTCGGATGAGCAGTTCTTC. Residues: CAISESGGSDEQFF.

V is TRBV7-9 and J is TRBJ1-4; a possible D gene is TRBD1 (6 bases). Looked up from germline, CDR1 is SEHNR and CDR2 is FQNEAQ (reference sequence). This CDR3 region has 16 residues. V was shortened by 0 bases and J by 3 bases, with 11 bases between the two germline ends. CDR3 in amino acids: CASSLAGGRSNEKLFF. CDR3 coding DNA: TGTGCCAGCAGCTTAGCCGGGGGGCGATCTAATGAAAAACTGTTTTTT.